This entry lists 24 T cell receptor beta chains sequenced from one sample in a study of low-dose radiotherapy and immunotherapy resistance in tumors. Time point noted: after trial treatment. Sample treatment: LDRT plus nivolumab, ipilimumab, low-dose cyclophosphamide and aspirin (RACIN trial). cDNA synthesis used a TRAV/TRBV-specific primer set for both chains. Over roughly 20 PCR cycles, TCRs were amplified from a constant-region primer and V-primer adapter. TCRdb recomputed calls from the reads with MiXCR, one row per CDR3 protein. Among 100,000 or so distinct CDR3 sequences listed, roughly 20% were seen once. Specimen: PBMCs, collected after low-dose radiotherapy plus immunotherapy. Receptors originate from a male donor with prostate cancer.

Ten or more counts support this clonotype. The chain recombines TRBV12-3 or TRBV12-4 with TRBJ2-5, with TRBD1 as a possible D gene (7 bases). The CDR3 is 14 residues long. Trimming shortened V by 3 bases and J by 4 bases, and 12 bases separated the two germline ends. The CDR3 DNA sequence: TGTGCCAGCAGTTTCAGGGGGGTGAGAGAGACCCAGTACTTC. Amino acid sequence: CASSFRGVRETQYF.

This clonotype was detected many times. The chain links TRBV7-8 to TRBJ2-7; D is unclear. Germline lookup yields CDR1 SGHVS and CDR2 FQNEAQ. This CDR3 has 14 amino acids. V lost 1 base and J lost 3, with 10 bases in between. CDR3 in amino acids: CASSLVSVNYEQYF. CDR3 in DNA: TGTGCCAGCAGCTTAGTTTCAGTTAACTACGAGCAGTACTTC.

In its sample, this clonotype was seen many times. The V gene is TRBV4-2, the J gene TRBJ2-5; 10 bases line up with TRBD2. The germline V gene encodes CDR1 LGHNA and CDR2 YNFKEQ. This CDR3 spans 17 amino acids. Germline trimming cut 5 bases from V and 1 base from J; bases unmatched to any gene: 10. The CDR3 loop reads CASSVAGGPGSQETQYF. As DNA, the CDR3 is TGTGCCAGCAGCGTAGCGGGGGGACCGGGGTCCCAAGAGACCCAGTACTTC.

The chain combines TRBV5-6 with TRBJ2-7; 9 bases line up with TRBD2. The V gene end was trimmed by 0 bases and the J gene end by 1 base; junction bases not matched to a gene: 2. The CDR3 loop spans 15 amino acids. In germline, CDR1 is SGHDT, CDR2 YYEEEE. The CDR3 nucleotides are TGTGCCAGCAGCTTGGCCCTAGCGGGGTCCTACGAGCAGTACTTC. Its translation is CASSLALAGSYEQYF.

The chain links TRBV6-5 to TRBJ2-7, with TRBD1 matching 8 bases. CDR3 size: 12 residues. V gave up 6 bases and J gave up 5 bases; unmatched junction bases: 3. Looked up from germline, CDR1 is MNHEY and CDR2 is SVGAGI. The CDR3: CASRRQGNEQYF. In nucleotides, the CDR3 is TGTGCCAGCAGACGACAGGGGAACGAGCAGTACTTC.

Many counts were recorded for this clonotype. The J gene is TRBJ2-1, the V gene TRBV5-1, with 10 bases identical to TRBD2. V shed 2 bases and J 6 bases; nucleotides not matched to a gene: 2. Per germline, CDR1 SGHRS and CDR2 YFSETQ. This CDR3 spans 14 amino acids. The CDR3 DNA follows: TGCGCCAGCAGCTTAGCGGGGGGGGGCAATGAGCAGTTCTTC. This gives the protein CASSLAGGGNEQFF.

At least ten counts were recorded for this clonotype. This rearrangement joins TRBV7-9 to TRBJ1-1; tentatively, D is TRBD1 (6 bases). The germline V and J ends were trimmed by 5 bases and 6 bases, with 16 bases remaining between them. The V gene's germline CDR1 is SEHNR and CDR2 FQNEAQ (reference sequence). The CDR3 extends over 14 amino acids. CDR3 in DNA: TGTGCCAGCAGCCCCTCCGGGACATGGGCTGAAGCTTTCTTT. This codes for CASSPSGTWAEAFF.

At least ten counts were recorded for this clonotype. V and J are TRBV5-1 and TRBJ1-2; 9 nucleotides match TRBD1. V was clipped by 3 bases and J by 8 bases; unmatched bases: 11. Germline V lookup: CDR1 SGHRS, CDR2 YFSETQ. The CDR3 has 15 amino acids. The CDR3 here is CASSSTRDRVQGYTF. DNA for the CDR3: TGCGCCAGCAGCTCAACGCGGGACAGGGTTCAAGGCTACACCTTC.

The sample holds many counts of this clonotype. The genes are TRBV18 and TRBJ2-7; D remains unclear. V dropped 3 bases and J dropped 2 bases, with 8 bases sitting between them. CDR1 and CDR2 (germline): KGHSH, LQKENI. The CDR3 contains 13 residues. The CDR3 bases are TGTGCCAGCTCACCGCCCGGAGCCTACGAGCAGTACTTC. Residues: CASSPPGAYEQYF.

About this clonotype itself: A junction boundary mismatches the germline segment, possibly from a read error. The chain couples TRBV29-1 to TRBJ1-1, with D perhaps matching TRBD1 (5 bases). The germline V gene has CDR1 SQVTM and CDR2 ANQGSEA. CDR3 length equals 12 residues. Here the CDR3 reads CSVGLVNSEAFF. CDR3 bases: TGCAGCGTGGGGCTGGTGAACAGTGAAGCTTTCTTT.

This chain uses TRBV5-1 with TRBJ2-7; D might be TRBD1 (6 bases). The CDR3 runs 15 residues. V lost 4 bases to trimming and J lost 3 bases, with 17 bases between them. CDR1 SGHRS and CDR2 YFSETQ come from the germline V gene. The CDR3 DNA sequence: TGCGCCAGCAGCATTGGATGGGGACAAATCTACGAGCAGTACTTC. Translated, it gives CASSIGWGQIYEQYF.

This clonotype was recorded a few times. The rearrangement links TRBV7-2 to TRBJ2-3, with D possibly TRBD1 on 6 matching bases. Trimming removed 7 bases at V and 6 bases at J, with 14 bases between. CDR1 and CDR2 from the germline V gene are SGHTA and FQGNSA. This CDR3 is built from 13 residues. The CDR3 sequence: CASTRNRVDTQYF. In DNA, the CDR3 is TGTGCCAGCACCCGGAACAGGGTTGATACGCAGTATTTT. Looking up the rest from reference TRBV7-2 and TRBJ2-3 gives the full variable domain: GAGVSQSPSNKVTEKGKDVELRCDPISGHTALYWYRQSLGQGLEFLIYFQGNSAPDKSGLPSDRFSAERTGGSVSTLTIQRTQQEDSAVYLCASTRNRVDTQYFGPGTRLTVL.

Many counts were recorded for this clonotype. The rearrangement joins TRBV5-1 to TRBJ2-5; 7 bases are a match to TRBD2. V was clipped by 7 bases and J by 1 base; unmatched bases: 4. In germline, CDR1 is SGHRS, CDR2 YFSETQ. This CDR3 is built from 13 residues. CDR3 sequence reads: CASRAGVQETQYF. The CDR3 DNA sequence: TGCGCCAGCCGTGCGGGGGTCCAAGAGACCCAGTACTTC.

J is TRBJ2-5 and V is TRBV5-1, with D possibly matching TRBD2 (6 bases). The CDR3 totals 13 residues. Germline CDR1 and CDR2: SGHRS and YFSETQ. V was pared by 4 bases and J by 3 bases, with 10 bases between. As DNA, the CDR3 is TGCGCCAGCAGCCGGGCTAGCGAAGAGACCCAGTACTTC. Protein product: CASSRASEETQYF. The variable domain in full, with the rest retrieved from reference TRBV5-1 and TRBJ2-5, is KAGVTQTPRYLIKTRGQQVTLSCSPISGHRSVSWYQQTPGQGLQFLFEYFSETQRNKGNFPGRFSGRQFSNSRSEMNVSTLELGDSALYLCASSRASEETQYFGPGTRLLVL.

This clonotype appeared many times. The rearrangement joins TRBV10-3 to TRBJ1-2, with D maybe TRBD1 (5 bases). CDR1 and CDR2 (germline): ENHRY, SYGVKD. V shed 3 bases and J shed 7 bases, with 12 bases lying between them. The CDR3 runs to 13 residues. The CDR3 here is CAISEEGFGGYTF. The CDR3 nucleotides read TGTGCCATCAGTGAAGAGGGGTTTGGTGGCTACACCTTC.

The chain employs TRBV4-2 and TRBJ2-3, with 9 bases lining up with TRBD2. Germline CDR1 LGHNA, CDR2 YNFKEQ. J was trimmed by 1 base and V by 1 base; bases with no gene match: 9. The CDR3 runs to 18 residues. DNA of the CDR3: TGTGCCAGCAGCCAAGTCGGCGGGGGGGCGTCGGGCACAGATACGCAGTATTTT. Translated, it gives CASSQVGGGASGTDTQYF.

In the case of this clonotype: The likely explanation is a read error, given a far larger clone one base away. This sequence joins TRBV5-6 and TRBJ2-7, with TRBD1 matching over 8 bases. Germline V gene sequence: CDR1 SGHDT, CDR2 YYEEEE. V shed 1 base and J 7 bases; nucleotides not matched to a gene: 13. CDR3 length: 16 amino acids. The CDR3, as DNA: TGTGCCAGCAGCTTGAAATTCAGGCAGGGGGCGAATGAGCAGTACTTC. Translated: CASSLKFRQGANEQYF.

This clonotype was recorded a few times. V gene TRBV12-3 or TRBV12-4 combines with J gene TRBJ1-5; D unresolved. The CDR3 has 14 residues. The germline V and J ends were trimmed by 3 bases and 3 bases, with 9 bases remaining between them. The CDR3 DNA is TGTGCCAGCAGTTTTCGGCTACTCAATCAGCCCCAGCATTTT. Its protein is CASSFRLLNQPQHF.

Worth noting for this clonotype: With only one base between it and a far larger clone, this is likely a read error. The chain employs TRBV6-8 and TRBJ1-6; the D is unclear. Per germline, CDR1 MNHGY and CDR2 SAAAGT. The CDR3 spans 19 residues. Trimming took 5 bases from V and 0 from J, leaving 20 bases between them. CDR3 sequence reads: CASSEPWVGDGSYNSPLHF. The CDR3 DNA reads as TGTGCCAGCAGTGAGCCGTGGGTTGGAGACGGCTCCTATAATTCACCCCTCCACTTT.

This clonotype occurred many times. The CDR3 reads CASSPSDRGTQYF. The DNA for the CDR3 is TGTGCCAGCAGCCCAAGCGACAGGGGGACCCAGTACTTC. V usage is TRBV7-9 and J usage is TRBJ2-5, with 8 bases identical to TRBD1. This CDR3 is 13 amino acids long. With 5 bases clipped from V and 7 bases from J, the junction kept 6 bases outside the gene matches. Germline loops: CDR1 SEHNR, CDR2 FQNEAQ (reference sequence).

This clonotype was observed a few times. This rearrangement joins TRBV27 to TRBJ2-1; no clear D gene. This CDR3 is 12 amino acids long. Germline V gene lookup returns CDR1 MNHEY and CDR2 SMNVEV (reference sequence). V shed 8 bases and J shed 3 bases, with 8 bases lying between them. This CDR3 is CASGRYYNEQFF. In DNA, the CDR3 is TGTGCCAGCGGTCGATACTACAATGAGCAGTTCTTC.

This clonotype was recorded many times. The chain couples TRBV9 to TRBJ2-1; the D gene is possibly TRBD2 (7 bases). V was cut by 2 bases and J by 8 bases, with 14 bases left in between. The CDR3 runs to 14 residues. The germline gives CDR1 SGDLS, CDR2 YYNGEE. CDR3 region: CASSVLGGPYEQFF. DNA of the CDR3: TGTGCCAGCAGCGTCCTGGGGGGGCCGTATGAGCAGTTCTTC.

About this clonotype itself: A much larger clone differs by one base, so this may be a read error. This chain connects TRBV5-1 to TRBJ2-1; 10 positions agree with TRBD1. The CDR3 is 13 residues long. Looked up from germline, CDR1 is SGHRS and CDR2 is YFSETQ. V was pared by 8 bases and J by 10 bases, with 9 bases of the junction left unmatched. Written as DNA, the CDR3 is TGCGCCAGGCCAGGACAGGGGGACTACGAGCAGTTCTTC. Translation: CARPGQGDYEQFF.

This clonotype was found many times. The V and J genes are TRBV13 and TRBJ2-3; D is unclear. CDR3 length: 15 amino acids. CDR1 is PRHDT, CDR2 FYEKMQ, per germline (reference sequence). The V and J ends lost 5 bases and 2 bases respectively, with 14 bases between them. The CDR3 spells CASSPGPRFTDTQYF. The CDR3 DNA reads as TGTGCCAGCAGCCCCGGACCACGCTTCACAGATACGCAGTATTTT.